The TCR beta chain described here comes from a study of blood T cell repertoires in COVID-19. Study background: The cDNA or gDNA used as material had been derived from T cells, B-cell-depleted T cells, or PBMCs.

The sample holds a few counts of this clone. Authors' methods: Estimates of nucleated cell counts were drawn from the amplification of reference gene primers. Assay used: immunoSEQ multiplex PCR; TCRdb lists only in-frame clones, some missing. D and trimming come from the DNA, and the V and J calls and clone size come from that table. The sample consists of about 190,000 clones, over 75% of them appearing once. The CDR3 has 13 amino acids. With 1 base clipped from V and 5 bases from J, the junction kept 2 bases outside the gene matches. The germline V gene has CDR1 KGHSH and CDR2 LQKENI. The sequence derives from a woman aged 45 to 65 with acute or convalescent COVID-19. The rearrangement uses TRBV18 and TRBJ2-7, with 7 bases fitting TRBD1. The sequenced sample was peripheral blood. This chain's CDR3 is CASSPRQGDEQYF. CDR3 DNA: TGTGCCAGCTCACCACGACAGGGCGACGAGCAGTACTTC.